Below are 5 T cell receptor beta chains sequenced from a single sample in a study of blood T cell repertoires in COVID-19. Here immunoSEQ multiplex PCR was the method, and the copy in TCRdb shows in-frame clones only, minus some. Here the sample spans more than 65,000 clones, more than 70% being singletons. Sequenced material: peripheral blood. All receptors derive from a woman in her sixties or seventies with acute or convalescent COVID-19.

The chain joins TRBV5-6 to TRBJ1-5; a weak D match, TRBD1 (6 bases). Trimming removed 3 bases at V and 4 bases at J, with 14 bases between. The CDR3 contains 15 residues. The germline V gene has CDR1 SGHDT and CDR2 YYEEEE. The CDR3 bases are TGTGCCAGCAGCTGGGGACATGGCTATAATCAGCCCCAGCATTTT. Its protein product is CASSWGHGYNQPQHF.

V and J are TRBV7-9 and TRBJ1-1; no clear D gene. Between the trimmed V and J ends, which lost 5 bases and 1 base, there was a span of 11 bases. Germline V CDR1 and CDR2: SEHNR, FQNEAQ (reference sequence). The CDR3 is 14 amino acids. The CDR3 protein is CASSPEGTNTEAFF. The CDR3 DNA sequence: TGTGCCAGCAGCCCAGAGGGCACGAACACTGAAGCTTTCTTT.

This chain connects TRBV6-6 to TRBJ2-2, with D possibly matching TRBD1 (7 bases). Per the germline V gene, CDR1 is MNHNY and CDR2 is SVGAGI (reference sequence). This CDR3 region has 14 residues. Between the trimmed V and J ends, which lost 9 bases and 2 bases, there was a span of 13 bases. The CDR3 is CASGQDYNTGELFF. CDR3 in DNA: TGTGCCAGTGGACAGGACTATAACACCGGGGAGCTGTTTTTT.

The chain couples TRBV6-5 to TRBJ1-5; 11 bases agree with TRBD1. Germline V gene lookup returns CDR1 MNHEY and CDR2 SVGAGI. The CDR3 is 14 residues long. The V gene end was trimmed by 6 bases and the J gene end by 5 bases; junction bases not matched to a gene: 3. The CDR3 DNA reads as TGTGCCAGCAGACGGACAGGGGGCGATCAGCCCCAGCATTTT. Amino acid sequence: CASRRTGGDQPQHF.

J is TRBJ2-1 and V is TRBV9, with TRBD2 as a possible D gene (6 bases). The length of the CDR3 is 15 residues. Germline assignment: CDR1 SGDLS and CDR2 YYNGEE. Between the trimmed V and J ends, which lost 2 bases and 8 bases, there was a span of 17 bases. The CDR3 region has the DNA TGTGCCAGCAGCGTCAGACGGGACTCTACACATGAGCAGTTCTTC. The encoded protein is CASSVRRDSTHEQFF.